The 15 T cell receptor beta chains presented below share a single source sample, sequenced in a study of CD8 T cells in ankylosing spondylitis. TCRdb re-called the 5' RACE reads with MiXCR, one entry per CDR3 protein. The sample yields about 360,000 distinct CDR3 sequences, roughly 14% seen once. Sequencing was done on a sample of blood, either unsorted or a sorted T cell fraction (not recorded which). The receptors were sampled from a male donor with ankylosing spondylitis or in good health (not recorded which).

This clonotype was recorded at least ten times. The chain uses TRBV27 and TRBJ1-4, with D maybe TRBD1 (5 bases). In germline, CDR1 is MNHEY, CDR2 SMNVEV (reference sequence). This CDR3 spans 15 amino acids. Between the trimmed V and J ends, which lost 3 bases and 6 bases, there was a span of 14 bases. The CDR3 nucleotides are TGTGCCAGCAGTTTTCAGGGACGGGGGTATGAAAAACTGTTTTTT. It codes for CASSFQGRGYEKLFF.

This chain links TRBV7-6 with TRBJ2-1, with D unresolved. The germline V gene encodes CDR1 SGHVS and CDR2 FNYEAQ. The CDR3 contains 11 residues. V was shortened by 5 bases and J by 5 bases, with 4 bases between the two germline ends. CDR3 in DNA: TGTGCCAGCAGCCACGACAATGAGCAGTTCTTC. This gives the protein CASSHDNEQFF.

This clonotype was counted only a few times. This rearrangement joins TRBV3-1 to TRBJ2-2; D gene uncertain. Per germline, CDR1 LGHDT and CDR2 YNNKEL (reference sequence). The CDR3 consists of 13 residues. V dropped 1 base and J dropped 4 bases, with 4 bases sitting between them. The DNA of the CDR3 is TGTGCCAGCAGCCAAGTTCCCACCGGGGAGCTGTTTTTT. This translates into CASSQVPTGELFF.

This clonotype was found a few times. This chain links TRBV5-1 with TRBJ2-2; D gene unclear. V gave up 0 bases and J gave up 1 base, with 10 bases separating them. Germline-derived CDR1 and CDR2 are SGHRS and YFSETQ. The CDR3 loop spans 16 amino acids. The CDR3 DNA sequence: TGCGCCAGCAGCTTGGGAGTGACGGTGAACACCGGGGAGCTGTTTTTT. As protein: CASSLGVTVNTGELFF.

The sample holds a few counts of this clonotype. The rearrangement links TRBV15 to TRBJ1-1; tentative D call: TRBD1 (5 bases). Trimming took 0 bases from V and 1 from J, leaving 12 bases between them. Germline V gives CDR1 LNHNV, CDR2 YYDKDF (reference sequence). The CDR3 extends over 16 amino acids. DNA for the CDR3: TGTGCCACCAGCAGAGATAGGGGAGGATGGAACACTGAAGCTTTCTTT. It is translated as CATSRDRGGWNTEAFF.

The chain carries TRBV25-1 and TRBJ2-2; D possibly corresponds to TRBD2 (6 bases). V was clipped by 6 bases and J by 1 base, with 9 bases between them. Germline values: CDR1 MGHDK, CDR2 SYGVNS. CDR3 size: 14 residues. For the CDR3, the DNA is TGTGCCAGCAGAATTAGCGGGAACACCGGGGAGCTGTTTTTT. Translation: CASRISGNTGELFF.

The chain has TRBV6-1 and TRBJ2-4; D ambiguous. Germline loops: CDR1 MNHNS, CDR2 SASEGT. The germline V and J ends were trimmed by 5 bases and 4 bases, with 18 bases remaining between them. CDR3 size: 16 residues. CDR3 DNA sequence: TGTGCCAGCAGTCCCACGTTAGGCCTCGGAAAAAACATTCAGTACTTC. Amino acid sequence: CASSPTLGLGKNIQYF.

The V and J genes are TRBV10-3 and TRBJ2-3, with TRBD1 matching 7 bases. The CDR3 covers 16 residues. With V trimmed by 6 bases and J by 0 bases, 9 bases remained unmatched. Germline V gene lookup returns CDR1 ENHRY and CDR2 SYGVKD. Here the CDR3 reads CAIRAVGQTSTDTQYF. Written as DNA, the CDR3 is TGTGCCATCAGGGCTGTGGGACAGACGAGCACAGATACGCAGTATTTT.

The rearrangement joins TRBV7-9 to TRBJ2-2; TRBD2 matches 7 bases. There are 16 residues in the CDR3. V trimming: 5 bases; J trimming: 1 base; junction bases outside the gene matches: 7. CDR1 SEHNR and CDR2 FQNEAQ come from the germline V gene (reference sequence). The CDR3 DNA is TGTGCCAGCAGCCCCCGCGCGGGAGTGAACACCGGGGAGCTGTTTTTT. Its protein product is CASSPRAGVNTGELFF. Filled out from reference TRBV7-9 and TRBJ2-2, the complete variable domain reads DTGVSQNPRHKITKRGQNVTFRCDPISEHNRLYWYRQTLGQGPEFLTYFQNEAQLEKSRLLSDRFSAERPKGSFSTLEIQRTEQGDSAMYLCASSPRAGVNTGELFFGEGSRLTVL.

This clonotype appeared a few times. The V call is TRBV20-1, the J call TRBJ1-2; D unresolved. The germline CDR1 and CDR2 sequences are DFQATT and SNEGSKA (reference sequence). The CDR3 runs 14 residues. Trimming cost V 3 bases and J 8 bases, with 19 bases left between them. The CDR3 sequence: CSARAGGSGRGYTF. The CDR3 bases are TGCAGTGCTAGGGCAGGAGGCAGTGGGAGAGGCTACACCTTC.

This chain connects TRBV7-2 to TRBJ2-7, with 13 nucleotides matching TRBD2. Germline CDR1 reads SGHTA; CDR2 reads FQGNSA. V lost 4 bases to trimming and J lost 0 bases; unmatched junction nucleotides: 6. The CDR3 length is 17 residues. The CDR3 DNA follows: TGTGCCAGCAGCTCGGGACTAGCGGGGCCCATCTCCTACGAGCAGTACTTC. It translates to CASSSGLAGPISYEQYF. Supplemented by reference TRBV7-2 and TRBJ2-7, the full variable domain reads GAGVSQSPSNKVTEKGKDVELRCDPISGHTALYWYRQSLGQGLEFLIYFQGNSAPDKSGLPSDRFSAERTGGSVSTLTIQRTQQEDSAVYLCASSSGLAGPISYEQYFGPGTRLTVT.

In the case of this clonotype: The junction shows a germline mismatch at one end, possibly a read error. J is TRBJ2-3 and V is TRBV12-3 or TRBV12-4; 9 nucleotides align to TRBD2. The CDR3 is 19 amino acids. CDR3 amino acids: CACSFTPGWSGRRGDTQYF. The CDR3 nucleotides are TGTGCCTGCAGTTTTACGCCCGGCTGGAGCGGGAGGAGAGGGGATACGCAGTATTTT.

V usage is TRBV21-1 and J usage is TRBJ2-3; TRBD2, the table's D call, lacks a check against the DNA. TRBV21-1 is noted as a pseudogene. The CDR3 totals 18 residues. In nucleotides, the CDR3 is TGTGCCAGCAGCAGCCGAATACGCTCTAGCGGGGGCACAGATACGCAGTATTTT. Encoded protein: CASSSRIRSSGGTDTQYF.

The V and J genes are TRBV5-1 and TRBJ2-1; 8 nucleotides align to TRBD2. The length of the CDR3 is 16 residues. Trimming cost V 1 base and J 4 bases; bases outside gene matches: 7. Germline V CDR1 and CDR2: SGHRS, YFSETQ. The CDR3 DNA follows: TGCGCCAGCAGCTTGTCCCCGGGGGGGATATACAATGAGCAGTTCTTC. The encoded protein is CASSLSPGGIYNEQFF.

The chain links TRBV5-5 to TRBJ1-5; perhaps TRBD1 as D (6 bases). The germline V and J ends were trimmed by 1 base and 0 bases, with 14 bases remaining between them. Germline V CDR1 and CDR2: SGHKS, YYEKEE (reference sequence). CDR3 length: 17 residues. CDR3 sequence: CASSLFGGPYSNQPQHF. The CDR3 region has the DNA TGTGCCAGCAGCTTGTTCGGGGGCCCGTATAGCAATCAGCCCCAGCATTTT. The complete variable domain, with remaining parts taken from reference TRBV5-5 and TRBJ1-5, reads DAGVTQSPTHLIKTRGQQVTLRCSPISGHKSVSWYQQVLGQGPQFIFQYYEKEERGRGNFPDRFSARQFPNYSSELNVNALLLGDSALYLCASSLFGGPYSNQPQHFGDGTRLSIL.